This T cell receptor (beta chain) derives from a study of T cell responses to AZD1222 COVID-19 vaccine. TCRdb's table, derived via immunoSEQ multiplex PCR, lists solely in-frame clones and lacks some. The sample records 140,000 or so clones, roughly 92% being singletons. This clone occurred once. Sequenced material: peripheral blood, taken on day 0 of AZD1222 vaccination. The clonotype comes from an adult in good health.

CDR3 protein: CASSSTVITDTQYF. As DNA, the CDR3 is TGTGCCAGCAGCTCGACAGTGATAACAGATACGCAGTATTTT. J is TRBJ2-3 and V is TRBV5-4, with D possibly being TRBD1 (5 bases). The CDR3 is 14 amino acids. Germline assignment: CDR1 SGHNT and CDR2 YYREEE (reference sequence). Trimming shortened V by 3 bases and J by 3 bases, and 11 bases separated the two germline ends.